This TCR beta chain was captured by sequencing in a study of regulatory T cells in long-lasting Graves disease. Whole-study findings and limits: There was favoring of TRBV28, TRBJ1-2 and TRBJ2-5 in persistent disease. Persistent Graves' patients had lower TCR diversity than newly diagnosed ones. Public clonotype sharing was higher in persistent than newly diagnosed patients.

Germline V gene sequence: CDR1 ENHRY, CDR2 SYGVKD. Trimming took off 4 bases at V and 6 bases at J, with 10 bases between the two ends. CDR3 length: 12 amino acids. Arm-PCR with iRepertoire HTBI primers amplified the CDR3 regions for these TCR beta libraries. Via MiXCR, TCRdb re-called the multiplex PCR reads, giving one row per CDR3 protein. The sample has around 480,000 distinct CDR3 sequences; about 16% are singletons. With regard to this clonotype: No antigen is known for it.

Documented time point: newly diagnosed GD, antithyroid drugs for less than 3 months. PBMC-extracted RNA yielded the TCR library. American Thyroid Association guidelines defined Graves' disease diagnosis. The same specimen was also included in a second study, on T cells in Graves' hyperthyroidism and ophthalmopathy.

This TCR was sampled from a man aged 40-49 years with Graves disease. This material consisted of peripheral blood mononuclear cells (PBMCs), taken at new diagnosis, from a patient treated with antithyroid drugs. The chain is built from TRBV10-3 and TRBJ2-7; D is unresolved. The CDR3 sequence: CAISATGGEQYF. The CDR3 DNA sequence: TGTGCCATCAGTGCCACGGGTGGCGAGCAGTACTTC.